The present T cell receptor beta chain was sequenced within a study of cytomegalovirus exposure and HLA in healthy donors. In the PCR, 60 Vbeta and 13 Jbeta primers were used. Sequencing used immunoSEQ multiplex PCR; TCRdb keeps in-frame clones, though not all of them. This table has 150,000 to 200,000 clones, less than 75% appearing once. Trimming left V 0 bases short and J 3 bases short, with 9 bases between. CDR3 length equals 15 residues. Germline CDR1 is MNHNS and CDR2 is SASEGT. The chain carries TRBV6-1 and TRBJ1-5, with TRBD1 as a possible D gene (5 bases). The source of this sequence is a girl aged 10-17 years in good health and CMV-seronegative. Material for sequencing was PBMCs. CDR3 in amino acids: CASSEAQGNNQPQHF. The CDR3 bases are TGTGCCAGCAGTGAAGCGCAGGGCAACAATCAGCCCCAGCATTTT.